This T cell receptor (beta chain) was found in a study of T cell responses to AZD1222 COVID-19 vaccine. This CDR3 has 13 amino acids. Germline loops: CDR1 SEHNR, CDR2 FQNEAQ (reference sequence). V lost 0 bases to trimming and J lost 7 bases, with 9 bases between them. The repertoire was sequenced with immunoSEQ multiplex PCR; TCRdb's copy has only in-frame clones and lacks some. The sample consists of some 150,000 clones, around 85% of them appearing once. The TCR was taken from an adult who had recovered from COVID-19. The sample was peripheral blood, taken after recovery from COVID-19. The V gene is TRBV7-9, the J gene TRBJ1-1; possible D gene TRBD1, 5 bases. CDR3 amino acids: CASSLAGAREAFF. The CDR3 nucleotides read TGTGCCAGCAGCTTAGCAGGGGCGCGTGAAGCTTTCTTT.